This T cell receptor beta chain was profiled in a study of blood T cell repertoires in COVID-19. V shed 7 bases and J 5 bases; nucleotides not matched to a gene: 19. The CDR3 is 17 amino acids. Germline V gives CDR1 MNHEY, CDR2 SMNVEV (reference sequence). TCRdb's table, derived via immunoSEQ multiplex PCR, lists solely in-frame clones and lacks some. The table includes 350,000 to 400,000 clones, roughly nine tenths detected once. This chain links TRBV27 with TRBJ2-5; 7 bases match TRBD1. The clonotype comes from a woman between 40 and 55 years old who had been exposed to COVID-19. Sequencing input: PBMCs or T cells enriched from blood (not recorded which). CDR3: CASTKGASSVKPETQYF. The CDR3 DNA follows: TGTGCCAGCACAAAGGGGGCTAGCTCAGTGAAACCGGAGACCCAGTACTTC.